The sequence of this TCR beta chain was determined in a study of blood T cell repertoires in COVID-19. Study-level information: The United States, Italy and Spain supplied acute and convalescent COVID-19 samples. Nucleic acid was either cDNA or gDNA, and it came from T cells, B-cell-depleted T cells, or PBMCs.

This CDR3 has 16 amino acids. CDR1 and CDR2 (germline): SQVTM, ANQGSEA. The V gene lost 0 bases and the J gene lost 3 bases, with 14 bases spanning the gap. How the authors handled the data: How many nucleated cells were present was estimated from reference gene primer amplification. The protocol was immunoSEQ multiplex PCR, while the TCRdb copy is restricted to in-frame clones and leaves out a portion. V and J calls and clone size come straight from that table; D and trimming were deduced from the DNA. The data show about 180,000 clones, 86% seen once. This chain uses TRBV29-1 with TRBJ2-2, with a weak D call TRBD1 (6 bases). The receptor was isolated from a woman aged 25 to 45 with active or convalescent COVID-19. The source material was peripheral blood. CDR3 coding DNA: TGCAGCGTTGAAGATCGGCGACAGGATCACACCGGGGAGCTGTTTTTT. This codes for CSVEDRRQDHTGELFF.